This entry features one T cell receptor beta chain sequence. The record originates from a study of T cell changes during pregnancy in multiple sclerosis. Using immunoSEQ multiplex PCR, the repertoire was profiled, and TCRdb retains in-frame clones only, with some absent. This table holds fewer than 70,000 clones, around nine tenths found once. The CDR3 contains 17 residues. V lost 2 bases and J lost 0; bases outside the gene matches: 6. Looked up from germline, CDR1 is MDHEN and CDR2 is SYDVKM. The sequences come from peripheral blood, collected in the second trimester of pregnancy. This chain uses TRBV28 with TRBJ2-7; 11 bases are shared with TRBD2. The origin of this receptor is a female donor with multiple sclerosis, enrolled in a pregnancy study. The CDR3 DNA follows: TGTGCCAGCAGTTTAGGCCCGGGACTAGCGGACTCCTACGAGCAGTACTTC. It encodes CASSLGPGLADSYEQYF.